These 2 T cell receptor beta chains were sequenced from one sample in a study of patients and donors after allogeneic stem cell transplantation. TCRdb processed the RT-PCR reads anew with MiXCR; each CDR3 protein has one entry. The sample lists about 410,000 distinct CDR3 sequences, roughly 17% occurring once. Sequencing was done on a sample of blood, either unsorted or a sorted T cell fraction (not recorded which). These receptors originate from a human donor who was either an allogeneic HSCT recipient or a stem cell or donor lymphocyte infusion donor (not recorded which). It is not recorded whose cells these are; they may come from a transplant donor.

The sample holds many counts of this clonotype. The chain has TRBV7-8 and TRBJ2-1; TRBD2 might be the D (6 bases). The CDR3 covers 14 residues. Per the germline V gene, CDR1 is SGHVS and CDR2 is FQNEAQ. Trimming cost V 4 bases and J 7 bases, with 14 bases left between them. CDR3 in DNA: TGTGCCAGCAGCTCCGAATATAGCGGAAATGAGCAGTTCTTC. Protein sequence: CASSSEYSGNEQFF.

This clonotype has a count of ten or more. V usage is TRBV24-1 and J usage is TRBJ2-1; the D gene is possibly TRBD2 (6 bases). Germline V gene lookup returns CDR1 KGHDR and CDR2 SFDVKD. CDR3 length: 11 residues. V was cut by 6 bases and J by 9 bases, with 8 bases left in between. CDR3 DNA: TGTGCCACCAGTTCCGGGGGTGAGCAGTTCTTC. Protein: CATSSGGEQFF.